The 12 T cell receptor beta chains presented below share a single source sample, sequenced in a study of post-analysis software for immune sequencing data. Study-level results: Higher frequency in patients than in controls was seen for about 5 TRBV segments, with TRBV5-6, TRBV5-1 and TRBV20-1 among them.

Libraries were made from TCR beta cDNA, and they carried unique molecular identifiers. TCRdb re-called the PCR reads through MiXCR, storing one row per CDR3 protein. There are roughly 400,000 distinct CDR3 sequences in the sample; 30% to 45% occur only once, and 7.6% lies in the top ten. Their antigen targets remain unknown. The specimen was blood. Every receptor here comes from a girl aged 2 to 9 with multiple sclerosis.

V and J are TRBV7-9 and TRBJ2-5; unclear D gene. The J call may be in error: the DNA end matches TRBJ2-7 better. Germline V gene data show CDR1 as SEHNR and CDR2 as FQNEAQ (reference sequence). This CDR3 contains 11 residues. The CDR3 nucleotides are TGTGCCAGCAGCTTTGGTGTCGAGCAGTACTTC. This codes for CASSFGVEQYF.

The chain employs TRBV20-1 and TRBJ2-1, with D perhaps TRBD1 (5 bases). Trimming removed 5 bases at V and 3 bases at J, with 8 bases between. The germline V gene has CDR1 DFQATT and CDR2 SNEGSKA (reference sequence). This CDR3 region has 12 residues. CDR3 amino acids: CSAPGYYNEQFF. CDR3 nucleotide sequence: TGCAGTGCTCCAGGGTACTACAATGAGCAGTTCTTC.

This clonotype occurred many times. The chain uses TRBV29-1 and TRBJ2-1, with TRBD2 matching over 8 bases. V shed 6 bases, J shed 9 bases, and the junction held 10 bases outside the gene matches. This CDR3 has 13 residues. Germline assignment: CDR1 SQVTM and CDR2 ANQGSEA. CDR3 protein: CSVGGLARVEQFF. The CDR3 DNA reads as TGCAGCGTCGGAGGACTAGCTCGAGTTGAGCAGTTCTTC.

V usage is TRBV6-2 or TRBV6-3 and J usage is TRBJ1-2; D is perhaps TRBD1 (5 bases). V gave up 10 bases and J gave up 3 bases, with 15 bases separating them. CDR3 length: 13 amino acids. Germline CDR1 MNHEY, CDR2 SVGEGT. CDR3 loop: CATFGDGDYGYTF. In DNA, the CDR3 is TGTGCCACCTTCGGGGACGGGGACTATGGCTACACCTTC.

This chain joins TRBV18 and TRBJ1-2; 7 nucleotides line up with TRBD1. The CDR3 contains 16 residues. V was pared by 6 bases and J by 6 bases, with 16 bases of the junction left unmatched. The germline CDR1 and CDR2 sequences are KGHSH and LQKENI. As DNA, the CDR3 is TGTGCCAGCTCGCCCCCGTCGGTGACAGGGACTGATGGCTACACCTTC. Protein sequence: CASSPPSVTGTDGYTF.

The table lists this clonotype with a few counts. This chain joins TRBV5-1 and TRBJ2-6, with 8 nucleotides matching TRBD1. The V gene end was trimmed by 1 base and the J gene end by 0 bases; junction bases not matched to a gene: 3. Germline V gene data show CDR1 as SGHRS and CDR2 as YFSETQ. This CDR3 is built from 17 residues. The CDR3 bases are TGCGCCAGCAGCTTGCAGGGGGCCTCCTCTGGGGCCAACGTCCTGACTTTC. It codes for CASSLQGASSGANVLTF.

The rearrangement links TRBV29-1 to TRBJ2-1; TRBD1 matches 9 bases. The junction had 2 bases not matched to a gene; V was cut back by 4 bases and J by 4 bases. This CDR3 comprises 13 residues. Germline loops: CDR1 SQVTM, CDR2 ANQGSEA. CDR3: CSVGTGVYNEQFF. The CDR3 nucleotides read TGCAGCGTTGGGACAGGGGTGTACAATGAGCAGTTCTTC.

J is TRBJ2-1 and V is TRBV21-1; TRBD1 is the table's D call, not checked against the DNA. TRBV21-1 is recorded as a pseudogene. CDR3 size: 16 residues. CDR3 DNA: TGTGCCAGCAGCAAAGTTATCCCGACTCCCTACAATGAGCAGTTCTTC. Its translation: CASSKVIPTPYNEQFF.

The J gene is TRBJ2-7, the V gene TRBV7-2, with D possibly matching TRBD1 (6 bases). V was trimmed by 7 bases and J by 2 bases, leaving 15 bases between them. The CDR3 consists of 14 residues. Looked up from germline, CDR1 is SGHTA and CDR2 is FQGNSA. The CDR3 sequence: CASNFQGQTYEQYF. In DNA, the CDR3 is TGTGCCAGCAACTTTCAAGGACAGACCTACGAGCAGTACTTC.

The genes are TRBV15 and TRBJ2-7; D might be TRBD2 (6 bases). From germline, CDR1 is LNHNV and CDR2 YYDKDF (reference sequence). CDR3 length equals 15 residues. Trimming took off 5 bases at V and 0 bases at J, with 14 bases between the two ends. The CDR3 is CATSRRVAASYEQYF. The DNA for the CDR3 is TGTGCCACCAGCCGGCGGGTAGCGGCCTCCTACGAGCAGTACTTC.

The CDR3 region has the DNA TGTGCCAGCAGTATACCCCAGGGGACAGGGTCCTACGAGCAGTACTTC. The encoded protein is CASSIPQGTGSYEQYF. The V and J genes are TRBV12-3 or TRBV12-4 and TRBJ2-7, with 9 bases lining up with TRBD1. The CDR3 contains 16 residues. The V segment lost 5 bases and the J segment 1 base; nucleotides outside the gene matches: 9.

The chain has TRBV7-9 and TRBJ2-7; a possible D gene is TRBD1 (5 bases). The CDR3 length is 16 residues. CDR1 SEHNR and CDR2 FQNEAQ come from the germline V gene (reference sequence). The germline V and J ends were trimmed by 4 bases and 5 bases, with 21 bases remaining between them. The chain's CDR3 is CASSSFLVGRGHEQYF. The CDR3 DNA sequence: TGTGCCAGCAGCTCATTTTTAGTGGGGCGTGGGCACGAGCAGTACTTC.